The present T cell receptor (beta chain) was sequenced within a study of blood T cell repertoires in COVID-19. About the study: The samples span acute and convalescent COVID-19 from the United States, Italy and Spain. The analysed material was cDNA or gDNA that came from T cells, B-cell-depleted T cells, or PBMCs.

V shed 1 base, J shed 4 bases, and the junction held 16 bases outside the gene matches. The CDR3 is 19 amino acids. Germline V CDR1 and CDR2: SGHRS, YFSETQ. During active infection, Seattle patients enrolled and were then monitored through disease. Study processing details: Researchers report that nucleated cell counts were estimated from reference gene primer amplification. Profiled with immunoSEQ multiplex PCR; TCRdb holds only in-frame clones, not every one. The V and J calls and clone size come from that table; D and trimming were worked out from the DNA. Of 100,000 to 150,000 clones listed, around 85% are singletons.

Sequencing used peripheral blood. J is TRBJ1-4 and V is TRBV5-1; 7 bases are shared with TRBD1. The receptor comes from a man aged 25 to 45 with COVID-19, enrolled during active disease. CDR3 protein: CASSLPSDRKTPLNEKLFF. Here the CDR3 DNA reads TGCGCCAGCAGCTTGCCATCGGACAGGAAGACACCTCTTAATGAAAAACTGTTTTTT. The full variable domain, its missing parts supplied by reference TRBV5-1 and TRBJ1-4, is KAGVTQTPRYLIKTRGQQVTLSCSPISGHRSVSWYQQTPGQGLQFLFEYFSETQRNKGNFPGRFSGRQFSNSRSEMNVSTLELGDSALYLCASSLPSDRKTPLNEKLFFGSGTQLSVL.